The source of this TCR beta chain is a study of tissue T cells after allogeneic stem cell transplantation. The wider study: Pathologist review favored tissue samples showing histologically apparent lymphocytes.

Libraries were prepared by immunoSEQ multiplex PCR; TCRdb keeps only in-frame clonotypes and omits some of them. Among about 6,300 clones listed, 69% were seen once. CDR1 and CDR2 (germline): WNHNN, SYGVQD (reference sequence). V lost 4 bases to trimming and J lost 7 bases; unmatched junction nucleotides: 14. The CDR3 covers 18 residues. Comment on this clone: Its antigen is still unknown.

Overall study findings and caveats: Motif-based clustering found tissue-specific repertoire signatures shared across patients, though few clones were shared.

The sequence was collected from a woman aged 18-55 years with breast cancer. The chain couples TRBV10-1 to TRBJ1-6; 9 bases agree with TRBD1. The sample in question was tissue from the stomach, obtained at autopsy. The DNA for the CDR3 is TGCGCCAGCAGTGGCGGATTGTACCGGGACAGGGCCAATTCACCCCTCCACTTT. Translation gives CASSGGLYRDRANSPLHF.